This TCR beta chain was captured in a study of radiation and T cells in renal cell carcinoma. Time point noted: blood 2 weeks post-SBRT. Treatment: 15 Gy SBRT to primary tumor, nephrectomy 4 weeks later. This clone was observed a single time. As yet, its antigen is unknown. Study results and caveats: From baseline, blood top tumor clonotypes peaked at 2 weeks post-radiation. Baseline intratumoral clonotype presence is unknown without pretreatment biopsies.

Some clones are missing from TCRdb's copy, which holds only in-frame ones; the method was immunoSEQ multiplex PCR. This table holds just over 150,000 clones, 87% found once. This receptor was identified in a woman between 50 and 59 years old with renal cell carcinoma. The sequences come from blood, collected from a patient whose treatment included radiotherapy and nephrectomy.

As DNA, the CDR3 is TGTGCCAGCAGCGTAGGTAGCGTCGCAGATACGCAGTATTTT. Protein: CASSVGSVADTQYF. This chain links TRBV9 with TRBJ2-3; D is possibly TRBD2 (5 bases). CDR3 length: 14 residues. Germline V gene lookup returns CDR1 SGDLS and CDR2 YYNGEE. Trimming pared 0 bases from V and 4 bases from J, leaving 9 bases between.